This paragraph covers one TCR beta chain sequence. Its antigen is unknown. The CDR3 runs 14 residues. The assay was run at deep level. Repertoires were generated with immunoSEQ multiplex PCR, while TCRdb's copy carries only in-frame clones and drops some. The sample has some 790,000 clones; over 55% are singletons. These data are taken from a study of shared clonotypes between healthy human individuals. Study-level findings and limits: Since donors were few, the genetic and exposure-history diversity represented was limited.

The sequence was collected from a woman in her thirties in good health. The sequenced sample consisted of memory CD4+ T cells sorted from blood. Noted subset: CD45RA-negative fraction. This sequence joins TRBV21-1 and TRBJ2-1; the D segment call TRBD1 is taken from the table without a DNA check. TRBV21-1 is noted as a pseudogene. The CDR3, as DNA: TGTGCCACCCCACCCCCACAGTCTTTGAATGAGCAGTTCTTC. It is translated as CATPPPQSLNEQFF.